Listed below are T cell receptor beta chains from one sample, sequenced in a study of shared clonotypes between healthy human individuals. Produced via immunoSEQ multiplex PCR; TCRdb's table is partial and in-frame only. The sample lists about 1.5 million clones; 95% to 99% were seen once. The source material was naive CD4+ T cells sorted from blood. The receptors were gathered from a man younger than 45 in good health. The CDR3 runs from the conserved cysteine through the conserved F or W. Each record gives: D gene, clone size, V gene, J gene, CDR3 protein, CDR3 DNA. D genes are given only for firm matches. For some rows the clone size is stated as once, few or many, or as a class when expanded; others skip it.

>.|.|TRBV5-1|TRBJ2-7
CASSLQAGLTYEQYF
TGCGCCAGCAGCTTGCAGGCAGGGTTGACCTACGAGCAGTACTTC
>.|.|TRBV5-1|TRBJ2-1
CASSLISGSYNEQFF
TGCGCCAGCAGCTTGATTTCAGGCTCCTACAATGAGCAGTTCTTC
>.|.|TRBV30|TRBJ2-3
CAWSVWGDTDTQYF
TGTGCCTGGAGTGTTTGGGGGGACACAGATACGCAGTATTTT
>.|.|TRBV28|TRBJ1-5
CASSGMQGLKPQHF
TGTGCCAGCAGCGGGATGCAGGGATTGAAGCCCCAGCATTTT
>TRBD1|.|TRBV9|TRBJ2-1
CASSPQGSGGQFF
TGTGCCAGCAGCCCCCAGGGGTCAGGGGGGCAGTTCTTC
>.|.|TRBV5-6|TRBJ1-2
CASSFGENYGYTF
TGTGCCAGCAGCTTTGGGGAGAACTATGGCTACACCTTC
>.|.|TRBV7-6|TRBJ1-1
CASSNREGTEAFF
TGTGCCAGCAGCAACAGGGAAGGCACTGAAGCTTTCTTT
>TRBD1|.|TRBV6-4|TRBJ2-2
CASSDSLGGNGELFF
TGTGCCAGCAGTGACTCTTTAGGGGGCAACGGGGAGCTGTTTTTT
>TRBD2|.|TRBV2|TRBJ2-1
CASSEVVAGVGQFF
TGTGCCAGCAGTGAAGTGGTAGCGGGGGTGGGGCAGTTCTTC
>.|.|TRBV2|TRBJ2-2
CASSGVTENTGELFF
TGTGCCAGCAGTGGCGTGACGGAGAACACCGGGGAGCTGTTTTTT
>.|.|TRBV7-9|TRBJ2-7
CASSLGGVGEQYF
TGTGCCAGCAGCTTAGGTGGGGTCGGCGAGCAGTACTTC
>.|.|TRBV19|TRBJ1-1
CASSGRPKMNTEAFF
TGTGCCAGTAGTGGACGGCCGAAGATGAACACTGAAGCTTTCTTT
>.|.|TRBV19|TRBJ2-3
CASTNYGLGAHTQYF
TGTGCCAGTACCAATTATGGGCTAGGAGCCCATACGCAGTATTTT
>.|.|TRBV27|TRBJ2-3
CASSLSQGRTDTQYF
TGTGCCAGCAGTTTATCCCAGGGGCGCACAGATACGCAGTATTTT
>TRBD2|.|TRBV4-1|TRBJ2-1
CASSPAGREGLRSYNEQFF
TGCGCCAGCAGCCCAGCCGGGCGGGAGGGTCTTCGCTCCTACAATGAGCAGTTCTTC
>.|.|TRBV5-1|TRBJ2-5
CASSLNLDQETQYF
TGCGCCAGCAGCTTAAATTTGGACCAAGAGACCCAGTACTTC
>TRBD1|.|TRBV5-6|TRBJ1-2
CASSSPGQGSDYGYTF
TGTGCCAGCAGCTCGCCGGGACAGGGGTCCGACTATGGCTACACCTTC
>.|.|TRBV9|TRBJ2-2
CASSVASAEYTGELFF
TGTGCCAGCAGCGTAGCTTCAGCGGAATACACCGGGGAGCTGTTTTTT
>.|.|TRBV7-9|TRBJ2-5
CASSLSRGQETQYF
TGTGCCAGCAGCTTATCCAGGGGCCAAGAGACCCAGTACTTC
>.|.|TRBV5-6|TRBJ2-1
CASSPGRVNNEQFF
TGTGCCAGCAGCCCGGGGCGGGTGAACAATGAGCAGTTCTTC
>TRBD1|.|TRBV10-3|TRBJ1-2
CAISVGQHLAYGYTF
TGTGCCATCAGTGTGGGACAGCATCTTGCCTATGGCTACACCTTC
>.|.|TRBV7-2|TRBJ2-6
CASSLGGALGANVLTF
TGTGCCAGCAGCCTCGGTGGGGCGCTAGGGGCCAACGTCCTGACTTTC
>.|.|TRBV10-3|TRBJ1-4
CAISEGPLRSEKLFF
TGTGCCATCAGTGAGGGACCCCTAAGGAGTGAAAAACTGTTTTTT
>.|.|TRBV5-1|TRBJ1-5
CASTLSGGSNQPQHF
TGCGCCAGCACCCTGTCGGGGGGTAGCAATCAGCCCCAGCATTTT
>.|.|TRBV6-5|TRBJ2-5
CASSYPDSQETQYF
TGTGCCAGCAGTTACCCCGACAGCCAAGAGACCCAGTACTTC
>.|.|TRBV18|TRBJ1-1
CASSLGNTEAFF
TGTGCCAGCTCACTGGGGAACACTGAAGCTTTCTTT
>TRBD2|.|TRBV6-6|TRBJ2-5
CASSYGLAVVETQYF
TGTGCCAGCAGTTACGGTCTAGCGGTGGTGGAGACCCAGTACTTC
>.|.|TRBV7-6|TRBJ2-3
CASSLGRDPDTQYF
TGTGCCAGCAGCTTAGGGCGGGATCCAGATACGCAGTATTTT
>TRBD2|.|TRBV11-2|TRBJ2-7
CASSLRGLAGGSSYEQYF
TGTGCCAGCAGCTTGAGGGGACTAGCGGGAGGGAGCTCCTACGAGCAGTACTTC
>TRBD2|.|TRBV10-3|TRBJ2-2
CAISERSSGRIGELFF
TGTGCCATCAGTGAGAGGTCTAGCGGGAGGATCGGGGAGCTGTTTTTT
>TRBD1|.|TRBV5-1|TRBJ2-6
CASSIMDRGPLPGANVLTF
TGCGCCAGCAGCATTATGGACAGGGGCCCCCTGCCTGGGGCCAACGTCCTGACTTTC
>.|.|TRBV10-3|TRBJ2-3
CAISESAGSHTQYF
TGTGCCATCAGTGAGTCGGCAGGGTCCCATACGCAGTATTTT
>.|.|TRBV5-1|TRBJ2-7
CASSLGRGKNEQYF
TGCGCCAGCAGCTTGGGCAGGGGCAAAAACGAGCAGTACTTC
>.|.|TRBV29-1|TRBJ2-1
CSVAGLDGQFF
TGCAGCGTTGCCGGTCTTGATGGGCAGTTCTTC
>TRBD1|.|TRBV13|TRBJ1-2
CASSLGPTGGPGSGYTF
TGTGCCAGCAGCTTAGGACCTACAGGGGGCCCCGGGAGTGGCTACACCTTC
>TRBD1|.|TRBV5-6|TRBJ1-5
CASSRFTRGTGKNQPQHF
TGTGCCAGCAGCCGATTTACGCGAGGGACAGGGAAGAACCAGCCCCAGCATTTT
>.|.|TRBV19|TRBJ2-1
CASSPRRGDRDYNEQFF
TGTGCCAGTAGTCCCCGGCGGGGGGACAGAGACTACAATGAGCAGTTCTTC
>TRBD1|.|TRBV29-1|TRBJ2-2
CSVKKGTATGELFF
TGCAGCGTCAAAAAGGGGACAGCCACCGGGGAGCTGTTTTTT
>TRBD1|.|TRBV28|TRBJ1-5
CASRPGTGRQPQHF
TGTGCCAGCAGGCCCGGGACAGGGAGGCAGCCCCAGCATTTT
>.|once|TRBV6-5|TRBJ1-2
CASSRDKSNYGYTF
TGTGCCAGCAGTAGGGACAAGTCTAACTATGGCTACACCTTC
>TRBD1|.|TRBV6-5|TRBJ1-5
CASRQGASGNQPQHF
TGTGCCAGCAGACAGGGGGCGTCGGGCAATCAGCCCCAGCATTTT
>.|.|TRBV2|TRBJ2-1
CASSRGREDNEQFF
TGTGCCAGCAGTCGCGGCAGGGAGGACAATGAGCAGTTCTTC
>.|.|TRBV6-4|TRBJ2-1
CASSSQAAGVNEQFF
TGTGCCAGCAGCTCCCAGGCCGCGGGCGTCAATGAGCAGTTCTTC